A selection of T cell receptor beta chains follows, all from one sample in a study of T cells in Graves' hyperthyroidism and ophthalmopathy. One entry per CDR3 protein results from TCRdb running MiXCR on the multiplex PCR reads. This table has approximately 400,000 distinct CDR3 sequences, 15% to 18% appearing once. Sequencing was performed on blood. These TCRs come from a woman aged 18-29 years with Graves' hyperthyroidism. CDR3s include the opening cysteine and the closing phenylalanine or tryptophan. D genes are given only for firm matches. Clone sizes are given selectively: once, few, many, or a class where the clone is expanded.

>-|TRBJ1-3|many|TRBV18
TGTGCCAGCTCACCACCTTCCAGCTCTGGAAACACCATATATTTT
CASSPPSSSGNTIYF
>-|TRBJ1-5|many|TRBV7-2
TGTGCCAGCAGCTCGGGACGTAACAATCAGCCCCAGCATTTT
CASSSGRNNQPQHF
>TRBD1|TRBJ2-2|-|TRBV20-1
TGCAGTGCTACTCGGGGACAGAACACCGGGAAGCTGTTTTTT
CSATRGQNTGKLFF
>-|TRBJ1-1|many|TRBV5-5
TGTGCCAGCAGCGTACTGGGAAGGGGGAACACTGAAGCTTTCTTT
CASSVLGRGNTEAFF
>-|TRBJ2-1|few|TRBV6-4
TGTGCCAGCAGCGAGTCTTCAAACAATGAGCAGTTCTTC
CASSESSNNEQFF
>-|TRBJ2-2|-|TRBV4-3
TGCGCCAGCAGCCAAGTGCTTTTCGGGGGGAACACCGGGGAGCTGTTTTTT
CASSQVLFGGNTGELFF
>TRBD1|TRBJ2-1|few|TRBV5-4
TGTGCCAGCAACCGAGTCGGGACAGGGAGGTCAAATGAGCAGTTCTTC
CASNRVGTGRSNEQFF
>-|TRBJ1-4|-|TRBV12-3/TRBV12-4
TGTGCCAGCAGTTCCCTCGATGAAAAACTGTTTTTT
CASSSLDEKLFF
>-|TRBJ2-2|-|TRBV3-1
TGTGCCAGCAGGCCACCCCTCGGTGGGGAGCTGTTTTTT
CASRPPLGGELFF
>TRBD2|TRBJ2-1|many|TRBV7-2
TGTGCCAGCAGGCCCACCGCCGGACTAGCGGGAGGTGAGCAGTTCTTC
CASRPTAGLAGGEQFF
>TRBD2|TRBJ2-1|few|TRBV29-1
TGCAGCGTTTGGAGACTAGCGGGGAATGAGCAGTTCTTC
CSVWRLAGNEQFF
>TRBD2|TRBJ2-1|-|TRBV27
TGTGCCATCGGGACTAGCGGATACAATGAGCAGTTCTTC
CAIGTSGYNEQFF
>TRBD2|TRBJ2-3|-|TRBV12-3/TRBV12-4
TGTGCCAGCAGTTTGGGCGGGGGGCACCTCACAGATACGCAGTATTTT
CASSLGGGHLTDTQYF
>TRBD1|TRBJ2-1|-|TRBV4-1
TGCGCCAGCAGCCCACAAGTAGGACAGGGGGTGTTTGAGCAGTTCTTC
CASSPQVGQGVFEQFF
>-|TRBJ1-1|many|TRBV7-6
TGTGCCAGCAGAGGAGGGGTGAACACTGAAGCTTTCTTT
CASRGGVNTEAFF
>-|TRBJ1-5|-|TRBV28
TGTGCCACCCGAGAGGAGGGAAAAAATCAGCCCCGGCATTTT
CATREEGKNQPRHF
>-|TRBJ1-4|-|TRBV15
TGTGCCACCAGCAGAGTGTACGCTAATGAAAAACTGTTTTTT
CATSRVYANEKLFF
>-|TRBJ2-7|once|TRBV20-1
TGCGGTGCTGACGCGGACGTATACGAGCAGTACTTC
CGADADVYEQYF
>-|TRBJ1-2|-|TRBV4-1
TGCGCCAGCAGCCAAGGGGGGGGACGGGCGAACTATGGCTACACCTTC
CASSQGGGRANYGYTF
>-|TRBJ2-7|-|TRBV28
TGTGCCAGCAGACATAGACAGGCCCGATACTACGAGCAGTACTTC
CASRHRQARYYEQYF
>-|TRBJ1-1|many|TRBV6-5
TGTGCCAGCAGTTACATAGGGGACACTGAAGCTTTCTTT
CASSYIGDTEAFF
>-|TRBJ1-2|many|TRBV12-3/TRBV12-4
TGTGCCAGCAGTTTCGGGGGATTAGGCGGCTACACCTTC
CASSFGGLGGYTF
>-|TRBJ1-2|-|TRBV12-3/TRBV12-4
TGTGCCAGCACCGTTAACGAGGTCTATGGCTACACCTTC
CASTVNEVYGYTF
>-|TRBJ2-3|few|TRBV15
TGTGCCACCAGCAGGGTGAGGGGGAGCACAGATACGCAGTATTTT
CATSRVRGSTDTQYF
>-|TRBJ1-4|many|TRBV5-1
TGCGCCAGCAGCTTGACAGGACCGCATGAAAAACTGTTTTTT
CASSLTGPHEKLFF
>-|TRBJ2-7|many|TRBV2
TGTGCCAGCAACCAGAGGCAGTTCGAGCAGTACTTC
CASNQRQFEQYF
>-|TRBJ1-1|many|TRBV11-2
TGTGCCAGCAGCTTATTCGCGGCCCTGCATGAGACTGAAGCTTTCTTT
CASSLFAALHETEAFF
>TRBD2|TRBJ2-1|few|TRBV2
TGTGCCAGCACAGGGGGGCTAGCGGGGAACAATGAGCAGTTCTTC
CASTGGLAGNNEQFF
>-|TRBJ2-2|few|TRBV10-3
TGTGCCATCACCGGGGCCAGACCGAACACCGGGGAGCTGTTTTTT
CAITGARPNTGELFF
>-|TRBJ1-1|many|TRBV5-1
TGCGCCAGCAGCTTGGAATTAGGGGGTGAAGCTTTCTTT
CASSLELGGEAFF
>TRBD1|TRBJ1-3|many|TRBV7-8
TGTGCCAGCAGCTTAGAAGGGACAGGGATTTACTCTGGAAACACCATATATTTT
CASSLEGTGIYSGNTIYF
>TRBD1|TRBJ1-5|-|TRBV2
TGTGCCAGCAGCGGACAGGGTCTTGATCAGCCCCAGCATTTT
CASSGQGLDQPQHF
>TRBD1|TRBJ1-2|-|TRBV5-5
TGTGCCAGCACCTCGACAGGGAGCCCCTATGGCTACACCTTC
CASTSTGSPYGYTF
>-|TRBJ1-6|-|TRBV7-8
TGTGCCAGCAGCCCCCGTCAGGGGTATTCACCCCTCCACTTT
CASSPRQGYSPLHF
>-|TRBJ1-1|many|TRBV7-2
TGTGCCAGCAGCCATAAGGAAGCTTTCTTT
CASSHKEAFF
>TRBD1|TRBJ1-2|-|TRBV7-9
TGTGCCAGCAGCCGGGGGAAGGGGGCGTTAGACTATGGCTACACCTTC
CASSRGKGALDYGYTF
>-|TRBJ1-2|many|TRBV10-3
TGTGCCATCAGGGAGGAGGGGATCGATGGCTACACCTTC
CAIREEGIDGYTF
>TRBD1|TRBJ2-3|-|TRBV28
TGTGCCAGCAGTTTATGGACAGGGAAATCGAGCACAGATACGCAGTATTTT
CASSLWTGKSSTDTQYF
>TRBD2|TRBJ2-7|many|TRBV28
TGTGCCAGCAGTTTGGGCGGGGGGACTAGCGGACGGAGACCCTACGAGCAGTACTTC
CASSLGGGTSGRRPYEQYF
>-|TRBJ1-1|many|TRBV12-3/TRBV12-4
TGTGCCAGCAGTTTAGCGGCGCAGCTGAACACTGAAGCTTTCTTT
CASSLAAQLNTEAFF
>TRBD1|TRBJ1-1|many|TRBV2
TGTGCCAGCAGTGCTATGAGGACAGGGACTGAAGCTTTCTTT
CASSAMRTGTEAFF
>TRBD1|TRBJ2-7|-|TRBV19
TGTGCCAGTAGTACAAAATCAGGGGGTGGCTACGAGCAGTACTTC
CASSTKSGGGYEQYF
>TRBD1|TRBJ2-1|-|TRBV6-1
TGTGCCAGCAGCGCCCGATGGGGACAGAGCAATGAGCAGTTCTTC
CASSARWGQSNEQFF
>-|TRBJ2-1|-|TRBV4-2
TGTGCCAGCAGCCAAGTTCATGAGCAGTTCTTC
CASSQVHEQFF
>-|TRBJ2-2|many|TRBV11-1
TGTGCCAGCAGCCCCGGTTTCGTTAGGACCGGGGAGCTGTTTTTT
CASSPGFVRTGELFF
>TRBD1|TRBJ1-1|many|TRBV6-1
TGTGCCAGCAGTCCCTCATCCGGAACAGGGGGTATGAACACTGAAGCTTTCTTT
CASSPSSGTGGMNTEAFF
>TRBD2|TRBJ2-1|many|TRBV11-1
TGTGCCAGCAGCTTAGGGGGACTAGCGGGAGATGGGTTCTCCTACAATGAGCAGTTCTTC
CASSLGGLAGDGFSYNEQFF
>-|TRBJ1-2|few|TRBV29-1
TGCAGCGTCGAGCGGGACCCCTATGGCTACACCTTC
CSVERDPYGYTF
>TRBD2|TRBJ2-3|-|TRBV10-3
TGTGCCATCAGTATGACTAGCGGGAGAGCTGATACGCAGTATTTT
CAISMTSGRADTQYF
>-|TRBJ2-3|few|TRBV7-9
TGTGCCAGCAGCTTAGTCGGCCGCACAGATACGCAGTATTTT
CASSLVGRTDTQYF
>TRBD2|TRBJ2-5|many|TRBV28
TGTGCCAGTGCGGGTCTTAGCGGGAGCTGGGTAAGACAGACCCAGTACTTC
CASAGLSGSWVRQTQYF
>TRBD2|TRBJ2-2|-|TRBV20-1
TGCAGTGCTAGGACTAGCGGGGGGACGCGGGAGCTGTTTTTT
CSARTSGGTRELFF
>-|TRBJ1-5|many|TRBV11-2
TGTGCCAGCAGCCTTAGTTGGGGGGACGGACCCCAGCATTTT
CASSLSWGDGPQHF
>-|TRBJ2-1|-|TRBV11-2
TGTGCCAGCAGCTTAGGCCCTAGGGGGGTCTCCTACAATGAGCAGTTCTTC
CASSLGPRGVSYNEQFF
>-|TRBJ2-7|many|TRBV6-2/TRBV6-3
TGTGCCAGCAGCTCGGGACGGACCAGCGAGCAGTACTTC
CASSSGRTSEQYF
>-|TRBJ1-2|few|TRBV19
TGTGCCAGTAGTATTGGCCTGCCGACGACCTTGGGGGGGTTCGGCTACACCTTC
CASSIGLPTTLGGFGYTF
>-|TRBJ2-3|few|TRBV5-1
TGCGCCAGCAGGGAGGGTTCTCGCACAGATACGCAGTATTTT
CASREGSRTDTQYF
>-|TRBJ1-6|few|TRBV7-9
TGTGCCAGCAGCTTAGGCGAACAGTTGTCTTCACCCCTCCACTTT
CASSLGEQLSSPLHF
>-|TRBJ1-3|few|TRBV24-1
TGTGCCACCAGTGGGACAGCGGAAGGAAACACCATATATTTT
CATSGTAEGNTIYF